This T cell receptor (beta chain) was recorded in a study of long-term antiretroviral therapy in people with HIV. CDR3 length equals 10 residues. V lost 2 bases, J lost 9 bases, and 2 bases lay in between. The germline V gene has CDR1 LGHNT and CDR2 FRNRAP. The run of the v3.0 immunoSEQ assay was at survey level. Using immunoSEQ multiplex PCR, the repertoire was profiled, and TCRdb retains in-frame clones only, with some absent. This table has more than 20,000 clones, roughly 80% appearing once. Participants who had HIV were, without exception, treated in the United States. Study-wide findings and caveats: Before ART, certain clones expanded, and these dominated the repertoire at all time points.

Details on this clone: Its target is unknown.

The clonotype was recovered from a man aged 18 to 29 with HIV. The source was unsorted PBMCs, collected approximately 4 years after starting antiretroviral therapy. J is TRBJ1-5 and V is TRBV12-5; no definite D call. CDR3 nucleotide sequence: TGTGCTAGTGGTTTGCCGCCCCAGCATTTT. Translation gives CASGLPPQHF.